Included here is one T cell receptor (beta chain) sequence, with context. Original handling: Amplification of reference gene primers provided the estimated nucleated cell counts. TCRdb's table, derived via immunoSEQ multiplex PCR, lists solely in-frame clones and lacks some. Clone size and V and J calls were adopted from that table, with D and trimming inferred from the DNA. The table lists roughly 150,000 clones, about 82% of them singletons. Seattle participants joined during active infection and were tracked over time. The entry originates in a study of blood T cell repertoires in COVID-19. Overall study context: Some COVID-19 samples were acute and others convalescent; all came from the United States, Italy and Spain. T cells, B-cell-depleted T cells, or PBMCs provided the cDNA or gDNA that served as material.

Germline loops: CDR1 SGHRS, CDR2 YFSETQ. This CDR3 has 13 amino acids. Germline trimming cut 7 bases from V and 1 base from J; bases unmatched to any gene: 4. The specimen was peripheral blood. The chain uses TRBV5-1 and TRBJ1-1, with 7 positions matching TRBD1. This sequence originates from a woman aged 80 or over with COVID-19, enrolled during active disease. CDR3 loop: CASGGQQNTEAFF. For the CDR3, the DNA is TGCGCCAGCGGGGGACAGCAGAACACTGAAGCTTTCTTT.